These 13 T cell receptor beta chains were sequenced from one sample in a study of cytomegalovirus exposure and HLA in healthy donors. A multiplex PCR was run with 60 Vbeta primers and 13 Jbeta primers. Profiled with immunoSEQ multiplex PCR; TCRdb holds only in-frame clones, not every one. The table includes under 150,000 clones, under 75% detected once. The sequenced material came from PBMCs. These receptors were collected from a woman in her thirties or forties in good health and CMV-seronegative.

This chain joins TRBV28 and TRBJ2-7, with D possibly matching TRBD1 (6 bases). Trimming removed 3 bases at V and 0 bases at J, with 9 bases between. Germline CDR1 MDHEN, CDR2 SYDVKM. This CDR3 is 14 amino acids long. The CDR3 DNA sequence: TGTGCCAGCAGTTTTAACAGGGCCTCCTACGAGCAGTACTTC. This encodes CASSFNRASYEQYF.

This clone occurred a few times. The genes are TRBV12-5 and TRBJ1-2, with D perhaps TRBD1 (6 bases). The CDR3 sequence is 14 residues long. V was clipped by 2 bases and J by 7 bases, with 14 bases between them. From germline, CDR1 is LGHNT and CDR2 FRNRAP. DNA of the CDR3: TGTGCTAGTGGTTTGTGGCAGGGGACGAGTGGCTACACCTTC. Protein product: CASGLWQGTSGYTF. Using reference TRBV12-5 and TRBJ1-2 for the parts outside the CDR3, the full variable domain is DARVTQTPRHKVTEMGQEVTMRCQPILGHNTVFWYRQTMMQGLELLAYFRNRAPLDDSGMPKDRFSAEMPDATLATLKIQPSEPRDSAVYFCASGLWQGTSGYTFGSGTRLTVV.

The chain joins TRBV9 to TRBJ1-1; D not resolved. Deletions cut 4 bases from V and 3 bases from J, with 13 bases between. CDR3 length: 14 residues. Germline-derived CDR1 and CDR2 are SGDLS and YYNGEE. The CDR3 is CASSPPTPDTEAFF. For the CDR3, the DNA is TGTGCCAGCAGCCCCCCGACTCCGGACACTGAAGCTTTCTTT. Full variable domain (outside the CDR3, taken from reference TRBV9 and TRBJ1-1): DSGVTQTPKHLITATGQRVTLRCSPRSGDLSVYWYQQSLDQGLQFLIQYYNGEERAKGNILERFSAQQFPDLHSELNLSSLELGDSALYFCASSPPTPDTEAFFGQGTRLTVV.

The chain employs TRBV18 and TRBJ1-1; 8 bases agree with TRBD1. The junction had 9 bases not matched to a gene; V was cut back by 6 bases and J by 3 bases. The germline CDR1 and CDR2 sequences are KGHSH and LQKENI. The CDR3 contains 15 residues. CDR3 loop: CASSPRTGRDTEAFF. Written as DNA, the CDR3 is TGTGCCAGCTCCCCCCGGACAGGGCGGGACACTGAAGCTTTCTTT.

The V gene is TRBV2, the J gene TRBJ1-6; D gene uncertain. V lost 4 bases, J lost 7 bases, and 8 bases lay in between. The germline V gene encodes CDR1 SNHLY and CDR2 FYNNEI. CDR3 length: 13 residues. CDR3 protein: CASSGGFNSPLHF. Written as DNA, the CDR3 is TGTGCCAGCAGTGGAGGTTTCAATTCACCCCTCCACTTT.

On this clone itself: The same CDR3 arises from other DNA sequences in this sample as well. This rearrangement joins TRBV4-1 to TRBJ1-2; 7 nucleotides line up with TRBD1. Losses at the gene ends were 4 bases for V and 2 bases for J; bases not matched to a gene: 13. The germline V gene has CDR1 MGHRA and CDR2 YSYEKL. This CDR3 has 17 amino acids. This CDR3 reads CASSLTGDLALNYGYTF. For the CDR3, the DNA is TGCGCCAGCAGCCTTACAGGGGATCTGGCCTTGAACTATGGCTACACCTTC.

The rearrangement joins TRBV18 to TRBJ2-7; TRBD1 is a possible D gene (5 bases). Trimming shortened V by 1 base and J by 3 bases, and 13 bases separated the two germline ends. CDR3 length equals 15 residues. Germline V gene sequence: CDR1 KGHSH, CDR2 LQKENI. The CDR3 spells CASSPRGRESYEQYF. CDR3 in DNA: TGTGCCAGCTCACCACGCGGCAGGGAAAGCTACGAGCAGTACTTC. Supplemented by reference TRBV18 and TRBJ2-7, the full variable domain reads NAGVMQNPRHLVRRRGQEARLRCSPMKGHSHVYWYRQLPEEGLKFMVYLQKENIIDESGMPKERFSAEFPKEGPSILRIQQVVRGDSAAYFCASSPRGRESYEQYFGPGTRLTVT.

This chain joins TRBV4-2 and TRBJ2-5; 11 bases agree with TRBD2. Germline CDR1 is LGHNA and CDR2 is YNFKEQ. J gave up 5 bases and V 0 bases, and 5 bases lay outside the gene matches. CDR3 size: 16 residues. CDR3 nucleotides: TGTGCCAGCAGCCAAGAAGGGACTAGCGGAGGGGAGACCCAGTACTTC. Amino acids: CASSQEGTSGGETQYF.

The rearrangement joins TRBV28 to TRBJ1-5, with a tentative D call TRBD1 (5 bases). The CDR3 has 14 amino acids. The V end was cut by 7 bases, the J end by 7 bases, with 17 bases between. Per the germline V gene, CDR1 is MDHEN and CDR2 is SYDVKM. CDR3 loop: CASTRGRESQPQHF. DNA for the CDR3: TGTGCCAGCACCCGGGGGAGGGAAAGCCAGCCCCAGCATTTT.

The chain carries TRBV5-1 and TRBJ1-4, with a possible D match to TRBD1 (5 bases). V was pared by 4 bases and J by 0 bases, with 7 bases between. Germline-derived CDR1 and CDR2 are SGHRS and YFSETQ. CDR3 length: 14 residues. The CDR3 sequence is CASSPRATNEKLFF. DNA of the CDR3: TGCGCCAGCAGCCCCAGGGCAACTAATGAAAAACTGTTTTTT.

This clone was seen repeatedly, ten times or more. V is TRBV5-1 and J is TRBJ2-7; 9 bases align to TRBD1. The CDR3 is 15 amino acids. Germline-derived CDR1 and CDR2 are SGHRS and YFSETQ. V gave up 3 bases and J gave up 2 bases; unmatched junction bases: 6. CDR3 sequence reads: CASSSTGQGTYEQYF. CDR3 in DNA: TGCGCCAGCAGCTCGACGGGACAGGGAACCTACGAGCAGTACTTC.

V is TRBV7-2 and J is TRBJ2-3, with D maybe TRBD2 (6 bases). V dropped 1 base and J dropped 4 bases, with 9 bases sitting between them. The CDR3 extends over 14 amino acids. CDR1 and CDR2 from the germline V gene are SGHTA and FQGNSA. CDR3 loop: CASSLVVAADTQYF. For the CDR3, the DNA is TGTGCCAGCAGCTTAGTAGTAGCGGCAGATACGCAGTATTTT.

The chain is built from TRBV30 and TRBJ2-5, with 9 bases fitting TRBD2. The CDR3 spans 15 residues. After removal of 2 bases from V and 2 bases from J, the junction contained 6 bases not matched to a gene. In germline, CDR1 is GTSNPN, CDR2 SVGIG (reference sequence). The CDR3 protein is CAWSKSGGPQETQYF. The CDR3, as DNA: TGTGCCTGGAGTAAAAGCGGGGGGCCACAAGAGACCCAGTACTTC.